This TCR beta chain was sequenced for a study of T cells after yellow fever vaccination. Study outcomes and limitations: After the booster, approximately 95% of CD4 and around nine tenths of CD8 primary-response clones were re-detected.

Concerning this clonotype itself: The target antigen is unknown.

V was shortened by 3 bases and J by 3 bases, with 12 bases between the two germline ends. Germline V lookup: CDR1 SGDLS, CDR2 YYNGEE. The CDR3 covers 14 residues. Researchers made TCR cDNA using 5'RACE template switching, and this step added a universal primer site and UMIs. TCRdb redid the calling of the 5' RACE reads with MiXCR, one entry per CDR3 protein. This sample carries 450,000 to 550,000 distinct CDR3 sequences, less than 20% of them seen once, and the ten largest clones take around an eighth. J is TRBJ1-2 and V is TRBV9; TRBD1 might be the D (5 bases). Sequences were derived from PBMCs, sampled 15 days after the yellow fever booster vaccination. The sequence was obtained from a man aged 25 to 40 who received the YFV17D yellow fever vaccine. The CDR3 protein is CASSALGEDYGYTF. The CDR3 DNA sequence: TGTGCCAGCAGCGCCCTAGGGGAGGACTATGGCTACACCTTC. The full variable domain, with the rest looked up from reference TRBV9 and TRBJ1-2, is DSGVTQTPKHLITATGQRVTLRCSPRSGDLSVYWYQQSLDQGLQFLIQYYNGEERAKGNILERFSAQQFPDLHSELNLSSLELGDSALYFCASSALGEDYGYTFGSGTRLTVV.